This TCR beta chain was captured by sequencing in a study of T cells in Graves' hyperthyroidism and ophthalmopathy. Study observations and caveats: Model-based prediction identified ophthalmopathy a median roughly 5.9 months prior to its onset. Blood also showed most of the thyroid clonotypes that were expanded above 0.001.

This clonotype came up many times. What it binds is not known. Patients aged 18 to 65 had newly diagnosed hyperthyroidism that had lasted under 2 months. CDR1 MNHNS and CDR2 SASEGT come from the germline V gene. The CDR3 covers 15 residues. The junction had 8 bases not matched to a gene; V was cut back by 4 bases and J by 5 bases. Amplification of TCR beta CDR3 regions used RNA as the template. HTBI primers were the set used in a first-round RT-PCR of the TCR CDR3. TCRdb used MiXCR to reprocess the multiplex PCR reads, holding one entry per CDR3 protein. The repertoire includes roughly 380,000 distinct CDR3 sequences, roughly 13% of them detected once, and around 21% sits in the top ten.

This rearrangement joins TRBV6-1 to TRBJ1-5; the match to TRBD1 covers 7 bases. This sequence originates from a man aged 25-45 years with Graves' hyperthyroidism that later progressed to Graves' ophthalmopathy. Sequencing used blood. Here the CDR3 DNA reads TGTGCCAGCAGTGGACGACAGGGTTTCTATCAGCCCCAGCATTTT. It yields the protein CASSGRQGFYQPQHF.